A selection of T cell receptor beta chains follows, all from one sample in a study of graft-versus-host responses after intestinal transplantation. Clones were read by immunoSEQ multiplex PCR, and TCRdb kept only the in-frame ones, dropping some. The sample records around 18,000 clones, 65% to 90% being singletons. The sample consisted of ileum tissue, taken 17 days after transplant. The receptor source for this set is a human patient who received an intestinal transplant, so some T cells may come from the graft donor. Both conserved end residues are part of each CDR3. The D gene is left open where the match is weak. A clone size is listed for some rows: how often the clone was seen (once, few, many), or a class if it is expanded.

D gene: NA; V gene: TRBV11-2; clone size: NA; J gene: TRBJ1-6; CDR3 DNA: TGTGCCAGCAGCTTAGTCGCCAGGGGACCAAATTCACCCCTCCACTTT; CDR3 protein: CASSLVARGPNSPLHF
D gene: NA; V gene: TRBV4-1; clone size: NA; J gene: TRBJ2-2; CDR3 DNA: TGCGCCAGCAGCCTCATCCACCCGACAGCTCCAACCGGGGAGCTGTTTTTT; CDR3 protein: CASSLIHPTAPTGELFF
D gene: NA; V gene: TRBV6-1; clone size: NA; J gene: TRBJ1-2; CDR3 DNA: TGTGCCAGCAGTCAGCAGGTCTATGGCTACACCTTC; CDR3 protein: CASSQQVYGYTF
D gene: TRBD1; V gene: TRBV9; clone size: once; J gene: TRBJ1-3; CDR3 DNA: TGTGCCAGCAGCGGTCAAGGGACAGGGGTAAACACCATATATTTT; CDR3 protein: CASSGQGTGVNTIYF
D gene: TRBD2; V gene: TRBV18; clone size: NA; J gene: TRBJ2-7; CDR3 DNA: TGTGCCAGCTCCTCCGGCGCTAGCGGCTACGAGCAGTACTTC; CDR3 protein: CASSSGASGYEQYF
D gene: NA; V gene: TRBV2; clone size: once; J gene: TRBJ1-2; CDR3 DNA: TGTGCCAGCAGTCACAGAAGCAACTATGGCTACACCTTC; CDR3 protein: CASSHRSNYGYTF
D gene: TRBD1; V gene: TRBV5-1; clone size: NA; J gene: TRBJ1-6; CDR3 DNA: TGCGCCAGCAGCCTTATCGAGGGGGCCGGTTCACCCCTCCACTTT; CDR3 protein: CASSLIEGAGSPLHF
D gene: NA; V gene: TRBV19; clone size: NA; J gene: TRBJ2-5; CDR3 DNA: TGTGCCAGTAGTATAAATGGGAAGACCCAGTACTTC; CDR3 protein: CASSINGKTQYF
D gene: TRBD1; V gene: TRBV27; clone size: NA; J gene: TRBJ1-5; CDR3 DNA: TGTGCCACCAGGACAGGGGGCGGCAATCAGCCCCAGCATTTT; CDR3 protein: CATRTGGGNQPQHF
D gene: TRBD2; V gene: TRBV28; clone size: NA; J gene: TRBJ2-7; CDR3 DNA: TGTGCCAGCAGCCTGACTAGCGGGAACCCCTACGAGCAGTACTTC; CDR3 protein: CASSLTSGNPYEQYF
D gene: TRBD2; V gene: TRBV28; clone size: NA; J gene: TRBJ2-3; CDR3 DNA: TGTGCCAGCAGTTTGGTCCTAGCGGGAGGTGGGGATACGCAGTATTTT; CDR3 protein: CASSLVLAGGGDTQYF
D gene: TRBD1; V gene: TRBV18; clone size: NA; J gene: TRBJ2-7; CDR3 DNA: TGTGCCAGCTCACCCGGGGACAGGGGGCAGTACTTC; CDR3 protein: CASSPGDRGQYF
D gene: TRBD2; V gene: TRBV10-2; clone size: NA; J gene: TRBJ2-7; CDR3 DNA: TGCGCCAGCAAGCTGACGAGGAAACTAGCGGGAGATCCGTCCTACGAGCAGTACTTC; CDR3 protein: CASKLTRKLAGDPSYEQYF
D gene: TRBD1; V gene: TRBV7-2; clone size: NA; J gene: TRBJ2-3; CDR3 DNA: TGTGCCAGCAGCTTAGGCGGGACAGGGGGAGTGAATACGCAGTATTTT; CDR3 protein: CASSLGGTGGVNTQYF
D gene: NA; V gene: TRBV13; clone size: NA; J gene: TRBJ2-4; CDR3 DNA: TGTGCCAGCAGGTCAGCTGAGGACGGAAAAAACATTCAGTACTTC; CDR3 protein: CASRSAEDGKNIQYF
D gene: TRBD2; V gene: TRBV4-1; clone size: NA; J gene: TRBJ2-7; CDR3 DNA: TGCGCCAGCAGCCACGGGCTAGCGGGCTCGCCCTACGAGCAGTACTTC; CDR3 protein: CASSHGLAGSPYEQYF
D gene: TRBD1; V gene: TRBV18; clone size: few; J gene: TRBJ2-7; CDR3 DNA: TGTGCCAGCTCACCAAATCCAGGGGGCGCGGAACGAGTGTACTTC; CDR3 protein: CASSPNPGGAERVYF
D gene: TRBD2; V gene: TRBV7-9; clone size: NA; J gene: TRBJ2-3; CDR3 DNA: TGTGCCAGCAGCTTAACTAGCGGGACTGGCACAGATACGCAGTATTTT; CDR3 protein: CASSLTSGTGTDTQYF
D gene: NA; V gene: TRBV28; clone size: NA; J gene: TRBJ2-1; CDR3 DNA: TGTGCCAGCAGGCATACCGAGGGTCGCTCCTACAATGAGCAGTTCTTC; CDR3 protein: CASRHTEGRSYNEQFF
D gene: TRBD1; V gene: TRBV28; clone size: NA; J gene: TRBJ2-1; CDR3 DNA: TGTGCCAGCAGTCCAAGACAGGGTGGCAATGAGCAGTTCTTC; CDR3 protein: CASSPRQGGNEQFF
D gene: TRBD1; V gene: TRBV7-8; clone size: NA; J gene: TRBJ1-5; CDR3 DNA: TGTGCCAGCAGCTTAGGGACAGGGGCCGCGGCGAGTCCCCAGCATTTT; CDR3 protein: CASSLGTGAAASPQHF
D gene: TRBD1; V gene: TRBV18; clone size: NA; J gene: TRBJ1-2; CDR3 DNA: TGTGCCAGCTCACCACCGGACAGGGACTATGGCTACACCTTC; CDR3 protein: CASSPPDRDYGYTF
D gene: TRBD2; V gene: TRBV7-9; clone size: NA; J gene: TRBJ2-1; CDR3 DNA: TGTGCCAGCAGCGCAAGCGGGAGCTCCTACAATGAGCAGTTCTTC; CDR3 protein: CASSASGSSYNEQFF
D gene: NA; V gene: TRBV5-1; clone size: NA; J gene: TRBJ2-1; CDR3 DNA: TGCGCCAGCAGGTTGAGACTCCTAGACTCCTACAATGAGCAGTTCTTC; CDR3 protein: CASRLRLLDSYNEQFF
D gene: NA; V gene: TRBV6-1; clone size: NA; J gene: TRBJ2-7; CDR3 DNA: TGTGCCAGCAGTGAAGAGGGAGGACCCCCCTACGAGCAGTACTTC; CDR3 protein: CASSEEGGPPYEQYF
D gene: NA; V gene: TRBV7-9; clone size: NA; J gene: TRBJ2-1; CDR3 DNA: TGTGCCAGCAGCTTAGGCGGCGGGGAGCCCTACAATGAGCAGTTCTTC; CDR3 protein: CASSLGGGEPYNEQFF
D gene: NA; V gene: TRBV7-3; clone size: once; J gene: TRBJ1-6; CDR3 DNA: TGTGCCAGCAGCTTAACGGGGGGGGCTTCACCCCTCCACTTT; CDR3 protein: CASSLTGGASPLHF
D gene: NA; V gene: TRBV28; clone size: NA; J gene: TRBJ2-7; CDR3 DNA: TGTGCCAGCAGTTTAGGGAGGCTGGGGGCCTACCTCTACGAGCAGTGCTTC; CDR3 protein: CASSLGRLGAYLYEQCF
D gene: TRBD2; V gene: TRBV11-3; clone size: NA; J gene: TRBJ2-1; CDR3 DNA: TGTGCCAGCAGCTTAGAAGTGGCTAGCGGGAGCTCCTACAATGAGCAGTTCTTC; CDR3 protein: CASSLEVASGSSYNEQFF
D gene: NA; V gene: TRBV6-6; clone size: once; J gene: TRBJ2-1; CDR3 DNA: TGTGCCAGCAGTGTGTGGGGCTCCCCAGAAAATGAGCAGTTCTTC; CDR3 protein: CASSVWGSPENEQFF
D gene: TRBD2; V gene: TRBV27; clone size: NA; J gene: TRBJ2-1; CDR3 DNA: TGTGCCAGCTCTACTCCGGGACTAGCGGTCTACAATGAGCAGTTCTTC; CDR3 protein: CASSTPGLAVYNEQFF
D gene: NA; V gene: TRBV4-1; clone size: few; J gene: TRBJ2-3; CDR3 DNA: TGCGCCAGCAGCCCAAAAAGCGTCACCACAGATACGCAGTATTTT; CDR3 protein: CASSPKSVTTDTQYF
D gene: TRBD1; V gene: TRBV7-9; clone size: NA; J gene: TRBJ1-2; CDR3 DNA: TGTGCCAGCAGCGTAACCAGGGGGATTTTCTATGGCTACACCTTC; CDR3 protein: CASSVTRGIFYGYTF
D gene: TRBD2; V gene: TRBV14; clone size: NA; J gene: TRBJ2-5; CDR3 DNA: TGTGCCAGCAGCCCGCGACTACTAGCGAGAGGAGAGACCCAGTACTTC; CDR3 protein: CASSPRLLARGETQYF
D gene: NA; V gene: TRBV29-1; clone size: NA; J gene: TRBJ2-7; CDR3 DNA: TGCAGCGTTAGTACGGGGTACGAGCAGTACTTC; CDR3 protein: CSVSTGYEQYF
D gene: TRBD2; V gene: TRBV19; clone size: NA; J gene: TRBJ2-1; CDR3 DNA: TGTGCCAGTAGTTCGGGACTAGCGGGGGGCTCCTACAATGAGCAGTTCTTC; CDR3 protein: CASSSGLAGGSYNEQFF
D gene: TRBD1; V gene: TRBV27; clone size: NA; J gene: TRBJ2-7; CDR3 DNA: TGTGCCAGCAGTTTATACAGGGGGCACTTTTACGAGCAGTACTTC; CDR3 protein: CASSLYRGHFYEQYF
D gene: NA; V gene: TRBV28; clone size: NA; J gene: TRBJ2-1; CDR3 DNA: TGTGCCAGCAGTTTATTGGGACTGACCAATGAGCAGTTCTTC; CDR3 protein: CASSLLGLTNEQFF
D gene: NA; V gene: TRBV4-1; clone size: NA; J gene: TRBJ2-7; CDR3 DNA: TGCGCCAGCAGCCAAGGGAACGGGGGACTCCTATCCCACGAGCAGTACTTC; CDR3 protein: CASSQGNGGLLSHEQYF
D gene: NA; V gene: TRBV5-1; clone size: NA; J gene: TRBJ2-7; CDR3 DNA: TGCGCCAGCAGCTTGGCGGGGAGCTCCTACGAGCAGTACTTC; CDR3 protein: CASSLAGSSYEQYF
D gene: TRBD2; V gene: TRBV19; clone size: NA; J gene: TRBJ2-1; CDR3 DNA: TGTGCCAGTAGTAAAAGCGGGAGGGTCTACAATGAGCAGTTCTTC; CDR3 protein: CASSKSGRVYNEQFF
D gene: TRBD2; V gene: TRBV28; clone size: NA; J gene: TRBJ2-1; CDR3 DNA: TGTGCCAGCAGTTTTCGGGGACTAGCGTTTTACAATGAGCAGTTCTTC; CDR3 protein: CASSFRGLAFYNEQFF
D gene: TRBD2; V gene: TRBV6-1; clone size: NA; J gene: TRBJ2-5; CDR3 DNA: TGTGCCAGCAGTGAAGGCGGCGGGAGGGCCGGAGAGACCCAGTACTTC; CDR3 protein: CASSEGGGRAGETQYF
D gene: NA; V gene: TRBV2; clone size: NA; J gene: TRBJ2-1; CDR3 DNA: TGTGCCAGCAGTGATCGGGCTAGTGGGGAGCTGGAGCAGTTCTTC; CDR3 protein: CASSDRASGELEQFF
D gene: NA; V gene: TRBV9; clone size: few; J gene: TRBJ2-7; CDR3 DNA: TGTGCCAGCAGCGTAGGACGGCTATCCTCCTACGAGCAGTACTTC; CDR3 protein: CASSVGRLSSYEQYF